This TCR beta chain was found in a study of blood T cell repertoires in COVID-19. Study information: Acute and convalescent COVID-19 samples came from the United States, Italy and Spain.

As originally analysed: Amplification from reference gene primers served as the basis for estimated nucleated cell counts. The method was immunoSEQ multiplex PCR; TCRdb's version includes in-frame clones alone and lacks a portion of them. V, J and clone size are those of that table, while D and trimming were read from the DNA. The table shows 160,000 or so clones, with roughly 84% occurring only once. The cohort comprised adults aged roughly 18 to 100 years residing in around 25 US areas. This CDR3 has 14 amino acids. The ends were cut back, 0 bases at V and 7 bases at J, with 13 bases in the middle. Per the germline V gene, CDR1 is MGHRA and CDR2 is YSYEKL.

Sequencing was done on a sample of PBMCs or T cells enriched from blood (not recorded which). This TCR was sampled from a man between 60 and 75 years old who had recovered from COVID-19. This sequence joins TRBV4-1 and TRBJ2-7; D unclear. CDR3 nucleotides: TGCGCCAGCAGCCAAGATCAACAGTTCTGGGAGCAGTACTTC. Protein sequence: CASSQDQQFWEQYF.